This TCR beta chain was found in a study of blood T cell repertoires in COVID-19. Generated by immunoSEQ multiplex PCR, the TCRdb table keeps only in-frame clones and is missing some. The sample includes about 300,000 clones, around 90% seen only once; the top ten take roughly 6.3%. Sequences were obtained from peripheral blood. The receptor's source is a woman between 50 and 59 years old with COVID-19, enrolled during active disease.

The CDR3 region is CASSLRRTNFRHYNEQFF. As DNA, the CDR3 is TGTGCCAGCAGCCTCCGTAGGACTAATTTCCGACACTACAATGAGCAGTTCTTC. This chain uses TRBV14 with TRBJ2-1, with TRBD2 as a possible D gene (6 bases). The CDR3 consists of 18 residues. V lost 4 bases to trimming and J lost 3 bases, with 22 bases between them. Germline V gene sequence: CDR1 SGHDN, CDR2 FVKESK.